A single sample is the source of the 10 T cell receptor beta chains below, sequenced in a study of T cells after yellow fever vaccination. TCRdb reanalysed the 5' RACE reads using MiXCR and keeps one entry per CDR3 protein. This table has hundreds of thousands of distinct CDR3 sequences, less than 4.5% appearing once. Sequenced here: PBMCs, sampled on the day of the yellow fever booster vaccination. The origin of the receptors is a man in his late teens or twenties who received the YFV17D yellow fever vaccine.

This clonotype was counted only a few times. CDR3 in amino acids: CASSLSLALNEQFF. Here the CDR3 DNA reads TGTGCCAGCAGCTTAAGCCTAGCTCTCAATGAGCAGTTCTTC. The chain uses TRBV7-3 and TRBJ2-1; tentative D call: TRBD2 (5 bases). The CDR3 has 14 amino acids. V gave up 1 base and J gave up 6 bases, with 10 bases separating them. The germline V gene has CDR1 SGHTA and CDR2 FQGTGA.

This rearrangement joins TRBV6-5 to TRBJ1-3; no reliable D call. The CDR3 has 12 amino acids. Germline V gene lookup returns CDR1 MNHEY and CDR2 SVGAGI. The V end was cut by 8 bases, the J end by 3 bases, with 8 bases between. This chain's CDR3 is CASHSVGNTIYF. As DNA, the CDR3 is TGTGCCAGCCACTCAGTTGGAAACACCATATATTTT.

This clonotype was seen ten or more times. Written as DNA, the CDR3 is TGTGCCGCCGGGGACCGCGATCCCTCACCCCTCCACTTT. As protein: CAAGDRDPSPLHF. The V and J genes are TRBV10-3 and TRBJ1-6, with a possible D match to TRBD1 (5 bases). This CDR3 contains 13 residues. Germline CDR1 and CDR2: ENHRY and SYGVKD. Between the trimmed V and J ends, which lost 11 bases and 10 bases, there was a span of 18 bases.

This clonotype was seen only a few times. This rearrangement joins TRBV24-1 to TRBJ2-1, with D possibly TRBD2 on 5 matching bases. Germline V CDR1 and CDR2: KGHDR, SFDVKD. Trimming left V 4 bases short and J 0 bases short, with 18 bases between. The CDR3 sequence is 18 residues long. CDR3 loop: CATSDPLPGEGSYNEQFF. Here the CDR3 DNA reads TGTGCCACCAGTGACCCCCTTCCGGGCGAGGGCTCCTACAATGAGCAGTTCTTC.

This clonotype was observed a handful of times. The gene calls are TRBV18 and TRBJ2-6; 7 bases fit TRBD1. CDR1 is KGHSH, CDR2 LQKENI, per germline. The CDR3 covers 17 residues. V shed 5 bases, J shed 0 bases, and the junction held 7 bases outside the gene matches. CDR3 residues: CASSRDSPPSGANVLTF. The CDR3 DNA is TGTGCCAGCTCAAGGGACAGCCCCCCCTCTGGGGCCAACGTCCTGACTTTC.

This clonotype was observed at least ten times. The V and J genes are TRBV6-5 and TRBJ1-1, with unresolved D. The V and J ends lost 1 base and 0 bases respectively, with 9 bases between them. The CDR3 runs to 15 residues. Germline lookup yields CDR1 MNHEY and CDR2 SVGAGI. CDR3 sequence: CASSYWSILNTEAFF. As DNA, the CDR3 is TGTGCCAGCAGTTACTGGTCGATCTTGAACACTGAAGCTTTCTTT.

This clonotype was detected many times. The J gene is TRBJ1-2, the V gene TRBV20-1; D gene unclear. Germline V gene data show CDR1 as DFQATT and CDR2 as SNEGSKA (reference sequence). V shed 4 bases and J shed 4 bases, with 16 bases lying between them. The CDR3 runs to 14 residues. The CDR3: CSANDPGESYGYTF. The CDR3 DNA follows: TGCAGTGCTAACGACCCCGGGGAGAGCTATGGCTACACCTTC.

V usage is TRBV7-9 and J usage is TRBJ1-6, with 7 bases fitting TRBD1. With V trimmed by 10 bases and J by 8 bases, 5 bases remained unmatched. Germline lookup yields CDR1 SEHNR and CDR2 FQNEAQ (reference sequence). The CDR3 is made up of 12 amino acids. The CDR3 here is CATDRADSPLHF. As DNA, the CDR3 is TGTGCCACCGACAGGGCTGATTCACCCCTCCACTTT.

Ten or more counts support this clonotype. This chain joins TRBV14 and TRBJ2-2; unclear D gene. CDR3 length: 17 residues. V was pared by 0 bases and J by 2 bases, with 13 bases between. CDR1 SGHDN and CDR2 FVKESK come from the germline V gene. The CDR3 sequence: CASSQDLVGINTGELFF. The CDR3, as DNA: TGTGCCAGCAGCCAAGATCTGGTCGGCATCAACACCGGGGAGCTGTTTTTT.

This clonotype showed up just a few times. In nucleotides, the CDR3 is TGTGCCAGCAGCCAAAATGGAGAGAACACTGAAGCTTTCTTT. Protein sequence: CASSQNGENTEAFF. V and J are TRBV3-1 and TRBJ1-1; unclear D gene. This CDR3 is 14 amino acids long. Trimming removed 2 bases from V and 1 base from J, with 8 bases in between. Germline-derived CDR1 and CDR2 are LGHDT and YNNKEL (reference sequence).